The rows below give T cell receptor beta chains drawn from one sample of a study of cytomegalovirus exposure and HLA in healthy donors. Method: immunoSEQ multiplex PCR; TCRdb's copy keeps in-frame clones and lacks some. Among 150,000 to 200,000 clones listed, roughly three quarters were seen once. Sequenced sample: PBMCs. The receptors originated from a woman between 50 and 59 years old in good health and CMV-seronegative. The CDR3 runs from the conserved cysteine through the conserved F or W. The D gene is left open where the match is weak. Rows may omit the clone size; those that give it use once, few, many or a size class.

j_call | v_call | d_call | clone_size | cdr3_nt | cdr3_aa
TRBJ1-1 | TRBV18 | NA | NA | TGTGCCAGCTCACCACCTTCTCGACAGCCCGAGAACACTGAAGCTTTCTTT | CASSPPSRQPENTEAFF
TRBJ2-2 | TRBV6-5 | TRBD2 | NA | TGTGCCAGCAGTCCCCGGGGGGGCCCTGGCGGGGAGCTGTTTTTT | CASSPRGGPGGELFF
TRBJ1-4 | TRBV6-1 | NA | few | TGTGCCAGCAGTGCCTACGCCCAGGGTACTAATGAAAAACTGTTTTTT | CASSAYAQGTNEKLFF
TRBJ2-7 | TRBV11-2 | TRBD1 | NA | TGTGCCAGCAGCCCCGGACAGGGCTACGAGCAGTACTTC | CASSPGQGYEQYF
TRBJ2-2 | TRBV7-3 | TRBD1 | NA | TGTGCCAGCAGACGAGGACAGGGGACCGGGGAGCTGTTTTTT | CASRRGQGTGELFF
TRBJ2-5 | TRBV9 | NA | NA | TGTGCCAGCAGCGAAGAGGATAATAAAGAGACCCAGTACTTC | CASSEEDNKETQYF
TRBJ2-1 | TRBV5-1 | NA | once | TGCGCCAGCAGCTTGGGGCAATCCCATGAGCAGTTCTTC | CASSLGQSHEQFF
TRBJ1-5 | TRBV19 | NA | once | TGTGCCAGTAGTATCCCAGGCAATCAGCCCCAGCATTTT | CASSIPGNQPQHF
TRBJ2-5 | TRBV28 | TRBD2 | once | TGTGCCAGCAGCGTTATGGGACTAGGCCTAGTAGGGGAGACCCAGTACTTC | CASSVMGLGLVGETQYF
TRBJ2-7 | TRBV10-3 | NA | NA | TGTGCCACCCACCCCACGGGACTTGAGAGCGAGCAGTACTTC | CATHPTGLESEQYF
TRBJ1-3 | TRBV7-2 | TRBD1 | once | TGTGCCAGCAGCCGACAGGGGAGGAGTGGAAACACCATATATTTT | CASSRQGRSGNTIYF
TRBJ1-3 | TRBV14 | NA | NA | TGTGCCAGCAGCTCCCAGTCGATCCTCGCTGGAAACACCATATATTTT | CASSSQSILAGNTIYF
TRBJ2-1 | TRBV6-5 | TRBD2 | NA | TGTGCCAGCAGTCCTAGCGGGGGTTCCTACAATGAGCAGTTCTTC | CASSPSGGSYNEQFF